The clone carrying this TCR beta chain was found a few times. The data were taken from a study of T-cell memory formation after mild COVID-19. MiXCR was run by TCRdb on the 5' RACE reads, yielding one entry per CDR3 protein. Here the sample spans roughly 240,000 distinct CDR3 sequences, over 15% being singletons. Sequencing input: PBMCs or a T cell subset sorted from them (not recorded which). This sequence originates from an adult woman who had mild COVID-19 (a few samples of this study predate the infection). Cell type and time point are not known.

In nucleotides, the CDR3 is TGTGCCAGCAGTGCCGTGGGTAGCCTGGGACGCTGGGAAGATACGCAGTATTTT. Translation: CASSAVGSLGRWEDTQYF. V gene TRBV6-6 combines with J gene TRBJ2-3, with D possibly called TRBD1 or TRBD2 (5 bases each). Germline CDR1 MNHNY, CDR2 SVGAGI (reference sequence). The CDR3 extends over 18 amino acids. Trimming pared 5 bases from V and 5 bases from J, leaving 26 bases between.